Below, 19 T cell receptor beta chains from the same sample are listed, as sequenced in a study of T cells after yellow fever vaccination. One entry per CDR3 protein results from TCRdb running MiXCR on the 5' RACE reads. Of about 550,000 distinct CDR3 sequences listed, over 15% are singletons. The source was PBMCs, collected 15 days after the yellow fever booster vaccination. These receptors originate from a man younger than 40 who received the YFV17D yellow fever vaccine.

This clonotype was recorded a few times. The CDR3 is CASSAKQGATYEQYF. The CDR3 DNA reads TGTGCCAGCAGCGCGAAACAGGGGGCCACCTACGAGCAGTACTTC. The chain uses TRBV7-9 and TRBJ2-7, with 9 bases identical to TRBD1. Germline loops: CDR1 SEHNR, CDR2 FQNEAQ (reference sequence). The J segment lost 2 bases and the V segment lost 5 bases, leaving 7 bases of the junction unmatched. This CDR3 comprises 15 residues.

V gene TRBV5-1 combines with J gene TRBJ2-7, with D possibly being TRBD2 (5 bases). Germline values: CDR1 SGHRS, CDR2 YFSETQ. Deletions cut 0 bases from V and 0 bases from J, with 19 bases between. There are 18 residues in the CDR3. CDR3 DNA: TGCGCCAGCAGCTTGGCCGGGGTTAGGGTAGGAGTCTCCTACGAGCAGTACTTC. It translates to CASSLAGVRVGVSYEQYF.

In this sample, this clonotype turned up a few times. The chain couples TRBV4-3 to TRBJ2-3; no definite D call. Germline V gives CDR1 LGHNA, CDR2 YSLEER. V dropped 4 bases and J dropped 2 bases, with 16 bases sitting between them. The length of the CDR3 is 16 residues. This chain's CDR3 is CASSLQFKANTDTQYF. CDR3 bases: TGCGCCAGCAGCCTCCAATTTAAGGCGAACACAGATACGCAGTATTTT.

In its sample, this clonotype was seen a few times. The chain links TRBV9 to TRBJ2-1; D may be TRBD2 (6 bases). Looked up from germline, CDR1 is SGDLS and CDR2 is YYNGEE. V shed 3 bases and J shed 15 bases, with 16 bases lying between them. The CDR3 spans 12 residues. Here the CDR3 DNA reads TGTGCCAGCAGCGCCGGACCGGGGGATACGTTCTTC. Residues: CASSAGPGDTFF. Variable domain in full (rest from reference TRBV9 and TRBJ2-1): DSGVTQTPKHLITATGQRVTLRCSPRSGDLSVYWYQQSLDQGLQFLIQYYNGEERAKGNILERFSAQQFPDLHSELNLSSLELGDSALYFCASSAGPGDTFFGPGTRLTVL.

J is TRBJ2-3 and V is TRBV7-9, with 12 nucleotides matching TRBD1. The germline V gene encodes CDR1 SEHNR and CDR2 FQNEAQ (reference sequence). This CDR3 spans 16 amino acids. Germline trimming cut 7 bases from V and 5 bases from J; bases unmatched to any gene: 10. The DNA for the CDR3 is TGTGCCAGCACCCCTGGGGACAGGGGGCTGAGAGATACGCAGTATTTT. Amino acid sequence: CASTPGDRGLRDTQYF.

This clonotype was picked up a small number of times. CDR3 amino acids: CASSQDGAIGTTDTQYF. The CDR3 DNA reads TGCGCCAGCAGCCAAGATGGGGCGATTGGGACCACAGATACGCAGTATTTT. The chain combines TRBV4-3 with TRBJ2-3; the D gene could be TRBD1 or TRBD2 (5 bases each). Trimming left V 0 bases short and J 2 bases short, with 15 bases between. This CDR3 region has 17 residues. From germline, CDR1 is LGHNA and CDR2 YSLEER.

This rearrangement joins TRBV29-1 to TRBJ2-3; D gene ambiguous. Deletions cut 7 bases from V and 5 bases from J, with 7 bases between. The CDR3 is 10 amino acids. The V gene's germline CDR1 is SQVTM and CDR2 ANQGSEA. CDR3 sequence reads: CSAALDTQYF. As DNA, the CDR3 is TGCAGCGCCGCCTTAGATACGCAGTATTTT.

This clonotype has a handful of counts. V is TRBV29-1 and J is TRBJ2-7; the D gene is possibly TRBD2 (5 bases). CDR1 SQVTM and CDR2 ANQGSEA come from the germline V gene. The CDR3 runs to 15 residues. Deletions cut 0 bases from V and 3 bases from J, with 15 bases between. CDR3 loop: CSVEDKTTLGYEQYF. CDR3 bases: TGCAGCGTTGAAGATAAGACCACACTAGGCTACGAGCAGTACTTC.

The chain uses TRBV10-2 and TRBJ2-6, with D maybe TRBD1 (5 bases). This CDR3 region has 16 residues. Trimming took 11 bases from V and 0 from J, leaving 17 bases between them. The germline CDR1 and CDR2 sequences are WSHSY and SAAADI. CDR3 sequence reads: CAARVGQSSGANVLTF. CDR3 sequence (DNA): TGCGCCGCCCGAGTGGGGCAATCCTCTGGGGCCAACGTCCTGACTTTC.

The rearrangement links TRBV20-1 to TRBJ1-5; D is unclear. Germline assignment: CDR1 DFQATT and CDR2 SNEGSKA (reference sequence). V shed 0 bases and J shed 9 bases, with 18 bases lying between them. This CDR3 comprises 15 residues. The CDR3 sequence is CSAREGATQSRPQHF. CDR3 in DNA: TGCAGTGCTAGAGAGGGCGCAACCCAATCACGGCCCCAGCATTTT.

This clonotype was found a few times. The rearrangement links TRBV27 to TRBJ2-7, with 12 bases identical to TRBD2. This CDR3 is 14 amino acids long. Germline V gives CDR1 MNHEY, CDR2 SMNVEV (reference sequence). V lost 5 bases to trimming and J lost 6 bases; unmatched junction nucleotides: 5. The DNA for the CDR3 is TGTGCCAGCAGTGCCCTGACTAGCGGGGGCGAGCAGTACTTC. Amino acid sequence: CASSALTSGGEQYF.

The chain employs TRBV11-2 and TRBJ2-3; D is unclear. V was trimmed by 2 bases and J by 6 bases, leaving 9 bases between them. CDR1 and CDR2 from the germline V gene are SGHAT and FQNNGV. CDR3 length equals 13 residues. The CDR3 sequence: CASSLNLGDTQYF. The DNA for the CDR3 is TGTGCCAGCAGCTTAAACCTCGGGGATACGCAGTATTTT. The whole variable domain, filled in from reference TRBV11-2 and TRBJ2-3, reads EAGVAQSPRYKIIEKRQSVAFWCNPISGHATLYWYQQILGQGPKLLIQFQNNGVVDDSQLPKDRFSAERLKGVDSTLKIQPAKLEDSAVYLCASSLNLGDTQYFGPGTRLTVL.

This chain connects TRBV9 to TRBJ2-7, with a possible D match to TRBD1 (6 bases). Germline-derived CDR1 and CDR2 are SGDLS and YYNGEE. V lost 0 bases and J lost 9, with 13 bases in between. The CDR3 is 13 residues long. CDR3 amino acids: CASSVESGAGQYF. CDR3 DNA sequence: TGTGCCAGCAGCGTAGAATCAGGGGCCGGGCAGTACTTC.

Concerning this clonotype itself: This may arise from a read error, as a much more abundant clone is one base away. This chain links TRBV29-1 with TRBJ2-5; D is unclear. The CDR3 contains 12 residues. CDR1 and CDR2 from the germline V gene are SQVTM and ANQGSEA. V lost 4 bases to trimming and J lost 5 bases, with 11 bases between them. In nucleotides, the CDR3 is TGCAGCGTTGTTGGGGTAAAGGAGACCCAGTACTTC. This codes for CSVVGVKETQYF.

V gene TRBV12-3 or TRBV12-4 combines with J gene TRBJ2-1; D is possibly TRBD1 or TRBD2 (5 bases each). The CDR3 runs to 17 residues. With 6 bases removed from V and 5 bases from J, the gap between germline ends came to 23 bases. Here the CDR3 DNA reads TGTGCCAGCAGCCCAAAATATTTGGGGGTAACGAACAATGAGCAGTTCTTC. It encodes CASSPKYLGVTNNEQFF.

The chain links TRBV20-1 to TRBJ1-2; a possible D gene is TRBD1 (6 bases). The V and J ends lost 3 bases and 4 bases respectively, with 15 bases between them. The length of the CDR3 is 14 residues. Germline CDR1 reads DFQATT; CDR2 reads SNEGSKA (reference sequence). CDR3 sequence (DNA): TGCAGTGCTAGGAGGCAGGGGCGAGGCTATGGCTACACCTTC. Translation: CSARRQGRGYGYTF.

This clonotype has only a few counts. The chain carries TRBV10-3 and TRBJ2-1, with D unclear. Germline-derived CDR1 and CDR2 are ENHRY and SYGVKD. The CDR3 is 14 residues long. The V end lost 6 bases, the J end lost 0 bases, and 9 bases lay between the germline ends. CDR3 in DNA: TGTGCCATCAGGCCATCTAGCTCCTACAATGAGCAGTTCTTC. Its protein is CAIRPSSSYNEQFF.

This clonotype was seen only a few times. CDR3 in amino acids: CASSLWTGGEKLFF. The CDR3 coding sequence is TGTGCCAGCAGTTTATGGACAGGGGGTGAAAAACTGTTTTTT. The genes are TRBV12-3 or TRBV12-4 and TRBJ1-4; TRBD1 matches 10 bases. There are 14 residues in the CDR3. V gave up 2 bases and J gave up 7 bases; unmatched junction bases: 1.

This clonotype was observed a few times. The rearrangement joins TRBV20-1 to TRBJ2-7, with 7 bases fitting TRBD2. Per the germline V gene, CDR1 is DFQATT and CDR2 is SNEGSKA (reference sequence). V lost 5 bases and J lost 2; bases outside the gene matches: 6. The length of the CDR3 is 13 residues. DNA of the CDR3: TGCAGTGCTCGTAGCGGGCCGCCCTACGAGCAGTACTTC. Translation gives CSARSGPPYEQYF.